The present entry profiles one T cell receptor (beta chain) with its context. Its antigen is currently not known. Nothing much larger sits one base from this clone, and base qualities are not available. The immunoSEQ hsTCRB v3.0 assay was used at survey level resolution for TRB variable region sequencing. The targeted TRB sequencing depth was about 40,000-55,000 T-cell genomes per sample. An Illumina MiSeq with a v3 150-cycle kit was used to sequence the pooled TRB libraries. Per the original workflow: Repertoire analysis was run in R within a reproducible Nextflow workflow that covered QC, data transformation and analysis. Custom analyses were implemented in LymphoSeq2, an R package for AIRR-Seq data exploration. A few samples that yielded fewer than 5000 total TRB sequences were excluded, so that approximately 200 HIV repertoires were analyzed. Among the roughly 190 retained HIV repertoires, about 59 were collected before ART initiation and 129 were collected after ART initiation. Each repertoire was downsampled to 5000 TRB nucleotide sequences, and summary statistics were averaged across 100 downsampling iterations. The analysis kept only TRB sequences whose CDR3 regions were at least seven amino acids long. Diversity was measured with a Shannon entropy-derived clonality score and the Gini coefficient. In the repertoire networks, any two of the top 5000 CDR3 amino acid sequences were linked whenever the two sequences differed by an edit distance of one. For TRB CDR3 amino acid sequences, GLIPH2 was used to predict antigen specificity groups and MHC restriction. CDR3 amino acid sequences were matched against VDJdb and McPAS-TCR to flag known CMV, EBV, HIV or tissue antigen associations. Pre-ART, post-ART and control groups were compared with Wilcoxon signed-rank tests and Holm-Bonferroni correction. As stored in TCRdb, this immuneACCESS dataset retains in-frame rearrangements with V and J assigned. A fraction of the clones does not appear; measured against another copy, unresolved V genes explain less than half of the discrepancy, and the remainder lacks a known reason. Clone size and V and J calls were adopted from that table, with D and trimming inferred from the DNA. The sample data list approximately 47,000 clones, and about 88% of these were observed just once. In total, the top ten clones hold around 3.1% of the sample.

This sample is drawn from a study of long-term antiretroviral therapy in people with HIV (dated by TCRdb to the early 2020s). Study-level background: The earliest samples were collected about a decade before the 2015 WHO recommendation for immediate ART, when ART was typically delayed until CD4 counts fell. A retrospective serial study tested whether ART initiation and durable HIV suppression were associated with changes in peripheral blood TRB repertoire composition and diversity. A total of 150 to 200 cryopreserved PBMC samples were contributed to the cohort by 30 adults with confirmed HIV infection, with samples collected serially over a mean of approximately six years (range 1-12). Among the roughly 30 participants with HIV, about a dozen were female. No cross-contamination during QIAcube processing was seen in test extractions of a monoclonal T-cell line run alongside 30 or so polyclonal samples. Overall study outcomes, separate from this receptor: At every time point, the repertoire was dominated by expanded TRB clones first identified before ART initiation, although this dominance fluctuated and, in many PLHIV, declined after ART. Because PBMC availability was limited, only the TCR beta chain was sequenced, with no alpha chain pairing. The samples span the years 2004 to 2017, and the ART regimens used at that time may not be as effective as current regimens. No data were available on ART adherence, viral resistance or therapy changes, limiting inferences about post-ART repertoire changes. Compared with controls, HIV repertoires had narrower CDR3 length ranges, and the network structure pointed to an antigen-experienced repertoire that shifted only slightly toward naive after ART. ART initiation was associated with a significant increase in TRB diversity, but diversity stayed significantly below transplant donor controls even after long-term ART. Because pre-ART samples had limited cell numbers, unsorted PBMC were profiled rather than sorted CD4+ and CD8+ T cells.

Trimming removed 6 bases from V and 4 bases from J; the gene matches leave 6 bases unexplained. The CDR3 sequence holds 15 residues, the cysteine and phenylalanine included. Of all the DNA, just the CDR3 is kept, 45 bases in frame from base 1. The CDR1 and CDR2 encoded by the germline V gene (reference sequence) are SEHNR and FQNEAQ. Inclusion was restricted to participants for whom at least one PBMC sample before ART initiation and at least two post-ART samples were available. Every participant with HIV received treatment in the United States of America. Before DNA extraction, cryopreserved samples of about 0.9-11 million PBMC were thawed and then washed. At the time of the earliest PBMC sample, participants with HIV were aged between about 23 and 55 years. PBMC samples from each participant spanned 1-4 timepoints before ART initiation and 2-8 timepoints after ART initiation, with a median of 7 samples. Serial HIV viral load, CD4+ T-cell count, ART history and demographic data were obtained for every participant. Using a Qiagen kit on a QIAcube, genomic DNA was extracted from unsorted PBMC, with samples processed in batches of 12.

This sequence was found in a woman aged 18-29 years with HIV. This chain is built from TRBV7-9 and TRBJ2-5, with 12 junctional bases fitting TRBD2. Sequencing was performed on unsorted PBMCs, taken 0.8 years after starting antiretroviral therapy. The CDR3 reads CASRSPGLAGETQYF. The nucleotides read TGTGCCAGCAGATCACCGGGACTAGCGGGAGAGACCCAGTACTTC.